This T cell receptor (beta chain) was captured by sequencing in a study of beta chain features in type 1 diabetes. Notes on the study in general: Moderate yet significant TCRB CDR3 shortening was seen in Type 1 diabetes patients in all four CD4+ subsets. Possible PCR preference for shorter templates applied equally to patients and controls.

This clone was observed a handful of times. Its antigen remains unidentified. Germline V CDR1 and CDR2: LNHDA, SQIVND (reference sequence). The CDR3 totals 14 residues. V was clipped by 6 bases and J by 3 bases; unmatched bases: 6. The whole isolated RNA underwent reverse transcription, so sequencing captured expressed TCRB transcripts. Assay used: immunoSEQ multiplex PCR; TCRdb lists only in-frame clones, some missing. This sample carries approximately 360,000 clones, around 12% of them seen once, and the ten largest clones take 0.008% to 0.011%. Source material: naive CD4+ T cells from blood. This chain connects TRBV19 to TRBJ2-5, with TRBD2 matching 8 bases. The source is a woman under 30 with type 1 diabetes. This chain's CDR3 is CASRALGGEETQYF. Here the CDR3 DNA reads TGTGCCAGTAGAGCCCTCGGGGGGGAAGAGACCCAGTACTTC.